Listed here are 8 T cell receptor beta chains from one sample, sequenced in a study of T cell repertoires in cytomegalovirus infection (dated by TCRdb to the late 2010s). The reads were generated on an Illumina HiSeq 1500. TCRdb itself trimmed the public reads at Q25 with fastp, ran MiXCR and retained productive beta chains. Identical CDR3 proteins give one entry, which carries the most common genes and DNA. In this sample the table shows about 530,000 distinct CDR3 sequences, approximately 25% of which occur a single time. The ten largest make up roughly 13% of the sample. Material: PBMCs. These receptors came from a human donor in good health (CMV status not recorded). Some clones in this sample may be carry-over from other donors' samples.

This clonotype was counted a few times. V is TRBV7-2 and J is TRBJ2-1; no clear D. The germline V and J ends were trimmed by 4 bases and 10 bases, with 14 bases remaining between them. CDR1 and CDR2 from the germline V gene are SGHTA and FQGNSA. This CDR3 region has 13 residues. The CDR3 coding sequence is TGTGCCAGCAGCTCTTACCAGAAAGCGGAGCAGTTCTTC. Amino acids: CASSSYQKAEQFF.

V gene TRBV18 combines with J gene TRBJ2-7, with D possibly TRBD1 on 5 matching bases. CDR3 length: 16 amino acids. CDR1 is KGHSH, CDR2 LQKENI, per germline. Trimming pared 3 bases from V and 0 bases from J, leaving 15 bases between. CDR3 nucleotide sequence: TGTGCCAGCTCACCGTCAGACAGTGCCAGCTCCTACGAGCAGTACTTC. It is translated as CASSPSDSASSYEQYF.

The chain employs TRBV28 and TRBJ2-4; 9 positions agree with TRBD1. CDR3 size: 15 residues. V shed 2 bases and J 8 bases; nucleotides not matched to a gene: 7. Looked up from germline, CDR1 is MDHEN and CDR2 is SYDVKM. CDR3 loop: CASSLPGQGSDIQYF. Written as DNA, the CDR3 is TGTGCCAGCAGTTTACCGGGACAGGGAAGTGACATTCAGTACTTC.

There are a few counts of this clonotype. This chain joins TRBV28 and TRBJ2-7; 13 bases map to TRBD2. Germline CDR1 is MDHEN and CDR2 is SYDVKM. The CDR3 spans 15 residues. V shed 6 bases and J 4 bases; nucleotides not matched to a gene: 6. CDR3 loop: CASSFGTSGIYEQYF. The CDR3 coding sequence is TGTGCCAGCAGCTTCGGGACTAGCGGGATTTACGAGCAGTACTTC.

This clonotype was counted a few times. The chain is built from TRBV5-5 and TRBJ2-5; 10 bases are a match to TRBD1. CDR3 length: 16 residues. V lost 1 base, J lost 2 bases, and 5 bases stayed unmatched. Germline-derived CDR1 and CDR2 are SGHKS and YYEKEE (reference sequence). DNA for the CDR3: TGTGCCAGCAGCTTGTATGGGACAGGGGATCAAGAGACCCAGTACTTC. This gives the protein CASSLYGTGDQETQYF.

V is TRBV19 and J is TRBJ2-7; D may match TRBD1 or TRBD2 (5 bases each). This CDR3 region has 15 residues. CDR1 and CDR2 from the germline V gene are LNHDA and SQIVND (reference sequence). Trimming left V 5 bases short and J 3 bases short, with 17 bases between. The CDR3 coding sequence is TGTGCCAGTAGTCTGAGGGACGCCGACTTCTACGAGCAGTACTTC. It specifies CASSLRDADFYEQYF.

This clonotype was seen a few times. This chain uses TRBV6-2 or TRBV6-3 with TRBJ2-5, with TRBD2 identical over 11 bases. In germline, CDR1 is MNHEY, CDR2 SVGEGT. The V gene end was trimmed by 2 bases and the J gene end by 9 bases; junction bases not matched to a gene: 11. The CDR3 is 16 residues long. CDR3 amino acids: CASSYAGTSGRGAQYF. The CDR3 nucleotides are TGTGCCAGCAGTTACGCCGGGACTAGCGGACGTGGGGCCCAGTACTTC.

This clonotype turned up a few times. The chain has TRBV28 and TRBJ1-1, with TRBD1 matching over 9 bases. Germline values: CDR1 MDHEN, CDR2 SYDVKM. This CDR3 is 14 amino acids long. V was pared by 5 bases and J by 3 bases, with 4 bases of the junction left unmatched. Written as DNA, the CDR3 is TGTGCCAGCAGTATCGACAGGGGGTACACTGAAGCTTTCTTT. Amino acids: CASSIDRGYTEAFF.